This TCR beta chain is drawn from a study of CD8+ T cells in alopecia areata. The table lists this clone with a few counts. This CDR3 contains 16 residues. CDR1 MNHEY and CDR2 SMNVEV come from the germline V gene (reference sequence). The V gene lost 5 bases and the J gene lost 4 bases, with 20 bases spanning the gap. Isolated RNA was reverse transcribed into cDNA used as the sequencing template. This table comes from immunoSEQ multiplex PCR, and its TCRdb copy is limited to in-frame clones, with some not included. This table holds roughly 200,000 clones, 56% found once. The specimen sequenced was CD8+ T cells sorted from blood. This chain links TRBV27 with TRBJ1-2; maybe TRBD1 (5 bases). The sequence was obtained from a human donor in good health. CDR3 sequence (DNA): TGTGCCAGCAGTCCATTCAGCTTGGACACTGTCTATGGCTACACCTTC. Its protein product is CASSPFSLDTVYGYTF.